The 28 T cell receptor beta chains listed next were all sequenced from one sample in a study of sequential checkpoint blockade in melanoma. This sample's treatment: randomized to nivolumab then ipilimumab (arm A) or the reverse (arm B). The repertoire was sequenced with immunoSEQ multiplex PCR; TCRdb's copy has only in-frame clones and lacks some. The sample includes under 15,000 clones, 74% seen only once; the top ten take more than 20%. The specimen was CD8+ T cells sorted from blood (inferred from file names), collected from a patient given nivolumab and ipilimumab in sequence. These receptors were collected from a human donor with melanoma.

J is TRBJ2-3 and V is TRBV5-5; 10 nucleotides line up with TRBD1. Unmatched junction bases numbered 14, after V lost 4 bases and J lost 3 bases. This CDR3 region has 18 residues. The germline CDR1 and CDR2 sequences are SGHKS and YYEKEE (reference sequence). CDR3 protein: CASSLTGTGEAETDTQYF. In DNA, the CDR3 is TGTGCCAGCAGCCTAACCGGGACAGGGGAGGCAGAGACAGATACGCAGTATTTT.

The chain combines TRBV19 with TRBJ1-2, with a weak D call TRBD1 (5 bases). There are 12 residues in the CDR3. Trimming removed 5 bases at V and 3 bases at J, with 7 bases between. Germline lookup yields CDR1 LNHDA and CDR2 SQIVND (reference sequence). This CDR3 is CASSPGHYGYTF. The CDR3, as DNA: TGTGCCAGTAGTCCAGGGCACTATGGCTACACCTTC.

This clone was counted a single time. The J gene is TRBJ2-7, the V gene TRBV11-2; 10 bases match TRBD2. The V gene's germline CDR1 is SGHAT and CDR2 FQNNGV. J gave up 5 bases and V 3 bases, and 4 bases lay outside the gene matches. There are 14 residues in the CDR3. CDR3 nucleotides: TGTGCCAGCAGCTTTATAGCGGGAGGTAACGAGCAGTACTTC. Translating it yields CASSFIAGGNEQYF.

V gene TRBV9 combines with J gene TRBJ2-1, with 10 nucleotides matching TRBD2. The V segment lost 2 bases and the J segment 6 bases; nucleotides outside the gene matches: 5. CDR3 length: 15 residues. Germline values: CDR1 SGDLS, CDR2 YYNGEE. CDR3 coding DNA: TGTGCCAGCAGCGTGGGGACTAGCGTAGGCAATGAGCAGTTCTTC. Translating it yields CASSVGTSVGNEQFF.

This chain uses TRBV5-1 with TRBJ1-1, with TRBD1 matching 7 bases. The CDR3 is 16 amino acids. V dropped 4 bases and J dropped 0; count of bases not matched to a gene: 9. In germline, CDR1 is SGHRS, CDR2 YFSETQ. This CDR3 is CASSLDRRYMNTEAFF. In nucleotides, the CDR3 is TGCGCCAGCAGCCTGGACAGGCGATATATGAACACTGAAGCTTTCTTT.

The gene calls are TRBV5-1 and TRBJ1-6, with D possibly TRBD1 on 5 matching bases. The CDR3 runs 19 residues. The V end lost 0 bases, the J end lost 0 bases, and 16 bases lay between the germline ends. Germline V gives CDR1 SGHRS, CDR2 YFSETQ. This CDR3 reads CASSLEVTDISSYNSPLHF. CDR3 nucleotide sequence: TGCGCCAGCAGCTTGGAAGTGACAGATATTTCCTCCTATAATTCACCCCTCCACTTT.

The gene calls are TRBV11-2 and TRBJ1-1; 9 bases line up with TRBD1. Germline CDR1 and CDR2: SGHAT and FQNNGV. J lost 0 bases, V lost 4 bases, and 3 bases had no gene match. The CDR3 covers 15 residues. The CDR3 region is CASSWDRAMNTEAFF. CDR3 DNA: TGTGCCAGCAGCTGGGACAGGGCCATGAACACTGAAGCTTTCTTT. The full variable domain, completed using reference TRBV11-2 and TRBJ1-1, is EAGVAQSPRYKIIEKRQSVAFWCNPISGHATLYWYQQILGQGPKLLIQFQNNGVVDDSQLPKDRFSAERLKGVDSTLKIQPAKLEDSAVYLCASSWDRAMNTEAFFGQGTRLTVV.

Worth noting for this clone: A read error may account for a junction end that differs from germline. This CDR3 is also generated by other DNA sequences in the sample. This chain uses TRBV9 with TRBJ2-1; 12 nucleotides align to TRBD2. Germline V CDR1 and CDR2: SGDLS, YYNGEE. The CDR3 is made up of 15 amino acids. For the CDR3, the DNA is TGTGCCAGCAGCACTAGCGGGAGGCCGGGAAATGAACAGTTCTTC. This codes for CASSTSGRPGNEQFF.

A single count supports this clone. The chain combines TRBV4-1 with TRBJ2-1; tentative D call: TRBD2 (6 bases). The CDR3 has 14 residues. V shed 1 base and J shed 5 bases, with 9 bases lying between them. Looked up from germline, CDR1 is MGHRA and CDR2 is YSYEKL. CDR3 protein: CASSQGWGDNEQFF. The DNA of the CDR3 is TGCGCCAGCAGCCAAGGGTGGGGGGACAATGAGCAGTTCTTC.

This clone occurred a few times. The chain couples TRBV27 to TRBJ2-2; no firm D call. Trimming took 6 bases from V and 5 from J, leaving 7 bases between them. The CDR3 covers 12 residues. The germline CDR1 and CDR2 sequences are MNHEY and SMNVEV (reference sequence). CDR3 sequence reads: CASRSWTGELFF. The CDR3 DNA is TGTGCCAGCAGGAGTTGGACCGGGGAGCTGTTTTTT.

The rearrangement uses TRBV7-9 and TRBJ1-4; possibly TRBD1 for D (6 bases). The V end lost 6 bases, the J end lost 4 bases, and 15 bases lay between the germline ends. The CDR3 has 15 residues. Germline V gene sequence: CDR1 SEHNR, CDR2 FQNEAQ (reference sequence). CDR3 bases: TGTGCCAGCAGTTTTAAGGACAGCCTTAATGAAAAACTGTTTTTT. Its translation is CASSFKDSLNEKLFF.

The chain's CDR3 is CAWSPGLARNEQFF. The CDR3 DNA sequence: TGTGCCTGGAGTCCCGGACTAGCGAGGAATGAGCAGTTCTTC. The rearrangement links TRBV30 to TRBJ2-1; 9 nucleotides align to TRBD2. With V trimmed by 2 bases and J by 7 bases, 6 bases remained unmatched. Germline CDR1 is GTSNPN and CDR2 is SVGIG (reference sequence). The CDR3 extends over 14 amino acids. Full variable domain (missing parts from reference TRBV30 and TRBJ2-1): SQTIHQWPATLVQPVGSPLSLECTVEGTSNPNLYWYRQAAGRGLQLLFYSVGIGQISSEVPQNLSASRPQDRQFILSSKKLLLSDSGFYLCAWSPGLARNEQFFGPGTRLTVL.

The V and J genes are TRBV19 and TRBJ2-5; TRBD1 aligns across 7 bases. In germline, CDR1 is LNHDA, CDR2 SQIVND (reference sequence). Trimming took 6 bases from V and 2 from J; bases not matched to a gene: 6. The CDR3 is made up of 14 amino acids. This chain's CDR3 is CASSPYRGQETQYF. The CDR3 nucleotides read TGTGCCAGTAGCCCCTACAGGGGTCAAGAGACCCAGTACTTC.

This chain links TRBV7-9 with TRBJ2-1; 8 bases are a match to TRBD1. V lost 0 bases, J lost 2 bases, and 0 bases stayed unmatched. The CDR3 consists of 15 residues. Germline V gives CDR1 SEHNR, CDR2 FQNEAQ (reference sequence). The DNA for the CDR3 is TGTGCCAGCAGCTTAGCGGGACAGGCCTACAATGAGCAGTTCTTC. It codes for CASSLAGQAYNEQFF.

The CDR3 protein is CASSEAGQASYEQYF. The CDR3, as DNA: TGCGCCAGCAGCGAAGCGGGACAGGCGTCCTACGAGCAGTACTTC. The chain combines TRBV4-3 with TRBJ2-7; D possibly corresponds to TRBD1 (8 bases). Germline V lookup: CDR1 LGHNA, CDR2 YSLEER. CDR3 length: 15 residues. The V gene lost 5 bases and the J gene lost 1 base, with 15 bases spanning the gap.

This rearrangement joins TRBV19 to TRBJ1-4; tentatively, D is TRBD1 (6 bases). The germline CDR1 and CDR2 sequences are LNHDA and SQIVND (reference sequence). The CDR3 runs to 14 residues. V lost 2 bases and J 6 bases, leaving 10 bases between the germline ends. CDR3 bases: TGTGCCAGTAGTATACGGGCAGGGGATGAAAAACTGTTTTTT. It yields the protein CASSIRAGDEKLFF.

CDR3 sequence: CASSSPPRGLEETQYF. In DNA form, the CDR3 reads TGTGCCAGCAGTTCCCCCCCCCGAGGCCTCGAAGAGACCCAGTACTTC. This chain joins TRBV6-5 and TRBJ2-5; no clear D gene. Germline assignment: CDR1 MNHEY and CDR2 SVGAGI. V lost 4 bases, J lost 3 bases, and 18 bases lay in between. The CDR3 is 16 residues long.

About this clone itself: The sample has other DNA sequences that encode this CDR3 too. The chain combines TRBV7-8 with TRBJ1-1; D uncertain. The CDR3 sequence is 13 residues long. Germline V gives CDR1 SGHVS, CDR2 FQNEAQ. The ends were cut back, 0 bases at V and 1 base at J, with 3 bases in the middle. The CDR3: CASSLAQNTEAFF. The CDR3 bases are TGTGCCAGCAGCTTAGCACAGAACACTGAAGCTTTCTTT.

The rearrangement joins TRBV21-1 to TRBJ1-5; the table's D call, TRBD1, has no DNA check behind it. TRBV21-1 is annotated as a pseudogene. The length of the CDR3 is 19 residues. CDR3 residues: CASSRGTGGLLSPYQPQHF. The CDR3 coding sequence is TGTGCCAGCAGCAGAGGGACAGGGGGCCTCCTTTCCCCTTATCAGCCCCAGCATTTT.

CDR3 in amino acids: CASSLKRSTDTQYF. The CDR3, as DNA: TGTGCCAGCAGTTTGAAGCGGAGCACAGATACGCAGTATTTT. This chain uses TRBV27 with TRBJ2-3; D may be TRBD2 (5 bases). The CDR3 totals 14 residues. Germline V gene data show CDR1 as MNHEY and CDR2 as SMNVEV (reference sequence). Trimming left V 3 bases short and J 0 bases short, with 7 bases between.

The CDR3 is CASSENRESSYEQYF. The CDR3 DNA follows: TGTGCCAGCAGTGAAAACAGGGAGAGCTCCTACGAGCAGTACTTC. The chain combines TRBV6-1 with TRBJ2-7; possible D gene TRBD1, 6 bases. The CDR3 runs to 15 residues. V dropped 2 bases and J dropped 0 bases, with 11 bases sitting between them. Germline values: CDR1 MNHNS, CDR2 SASEGT.

The chain carries TRBV11-3 and TRBJ2-7; D is possibly TRBD1 (6 bases). The V end was cut by 5 bases, the J end by 6 bases, with 14 bases between. The CDR3 has 13 residues. Germline V gene sequence: CDR1 SGHNT, CDR2 YENEEA. CDR3 loop: CASSPGARGEQYF. DNA of the CDR3: TGTGCCAGCAGCCCCGGAGCCAGGGGCGAGCAGTACTTC.

This clone was seen more than once but under ten times. The V and J genes are TRBV5-5 and TRBJ2-7, with TRBD2 matching over 8 bases. The CDR3 loop spans 14 amino acids. The J segment lost 2 bases and the V segment lost 0 bases, leaving 1 base of the junction unmatched. The germline V gene has CDR1 SGHKS and CDR2 YYEKEE (reference sequence). The CDR3 DNA follows: TGTGCCAGCAGCTTGGGTAGCGGGACCTACGAGCAGTACTTC. It yields the protein CASSLGSGTYEQYF.

V usage is TRBV5-1 and J usage is TRBJ2-1; tentatively, D is TRBD2 (5 bases). Germline CDR1 reads SGHRS; CDR2 reads YFSETQ. The V end was cut by 3 bases, the J end by 5 bases, with 9 bases between. The CDR3 runs 13 residues. DNA for the CDR3: TGCGCCAGCAGCTCCGGACTTAACAATGAGCAGTTCTTC. As protein: CASSSGLNNEQFF.

This clone occurred once. The CDR3 region is CASSVGREAFF. For the CDR3, the DNA is TGTGCCAGCAGCGTGGGCAGGGAAGCTTTCTTT. V is TRBV9 and J is TRBJ1-1; D call uncertain. Germline CDR1 SGDLS, CDR2 YYNGEE. The CDR3 covers 11 residues. V lost 2 bases, J lost 8 bases, and 7 bases lay in between.

This clone was counted once. The CDR3 nucleotides read TGTGCCAGCAGCTCTCATGGGGGAGGTGAAACTGAAGCTTTCTTT. It yields the protein CASSSHGGGETEAFF. V and J are TRBV7-9 and TRBJ1-1, with D possibly matching TRBD1 (5 bases). Germline V gene lookup returns CDR1 SEHNR and CDR2 FQNEAQ (reference sequence). Trimming took 4 bases from V and 5 from J, leaving 17 bases between them. The CDR3 covers 15 residues.

The chain has TRBV11-2 and TRBJ1-2; D remains unclear. V was cut by 5 bases and J by 1 base, with 8 bases left in between. The CDR3 totals 13 residues. The germline CDR1 and CDR2 sequences are SGHAT and FQNNGV. The CDR3 region is CASSDGVNYGYTF. The CDR3 DNA reads TGTGCCAGCAGCGACGGAGTTAACTATGGCTACACCTTC.

The genes are TRBV30 and TRBJ2-3; 9 bases match TRBD2. Trimming at V came to 2 bases and at J to 1 base, leaving 7 bases not matched to a gene. Germline V gene data show CDR1 as GTSNPN and CDR2 as SVGIG (reference sequence). CDR3 length: 16 amino acids. CDR3 sequence reads: CAWSLTAGGGTDTQYF. CDR3 DNA sequence: TGTGCCTGGAGTCTCACCGCGGGGGGGGGCACAGATACGCAGTATTTT.